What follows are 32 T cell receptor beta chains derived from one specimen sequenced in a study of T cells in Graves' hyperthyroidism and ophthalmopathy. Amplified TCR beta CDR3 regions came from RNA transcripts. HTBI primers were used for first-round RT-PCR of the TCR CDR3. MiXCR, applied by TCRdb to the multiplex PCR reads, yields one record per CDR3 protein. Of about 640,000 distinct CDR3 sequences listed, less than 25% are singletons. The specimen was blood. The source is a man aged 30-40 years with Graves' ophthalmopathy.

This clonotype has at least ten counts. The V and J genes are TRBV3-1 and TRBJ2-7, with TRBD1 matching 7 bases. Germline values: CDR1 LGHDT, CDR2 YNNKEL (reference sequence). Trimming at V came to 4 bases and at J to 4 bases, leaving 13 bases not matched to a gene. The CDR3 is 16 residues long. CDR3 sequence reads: CASSLSVGTVRYEQYF. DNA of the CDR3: TGTGCCAGCAGCCTTTCTGTGGGGACAGTTCGGTACGAGCAGTACTTC.

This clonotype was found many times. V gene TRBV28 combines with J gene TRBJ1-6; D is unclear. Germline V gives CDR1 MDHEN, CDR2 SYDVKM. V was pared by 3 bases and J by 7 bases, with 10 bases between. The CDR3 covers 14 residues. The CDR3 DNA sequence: TGTGCCAGCAGTTTTGAGGACGCCAATTCACCCCTCCACTTT. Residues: CASSFEDANSPLHF.

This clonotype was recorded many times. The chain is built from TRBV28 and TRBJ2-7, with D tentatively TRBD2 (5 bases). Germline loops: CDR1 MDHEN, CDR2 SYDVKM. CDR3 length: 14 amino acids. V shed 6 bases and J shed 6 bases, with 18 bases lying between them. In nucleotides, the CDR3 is TGTGCCAGCAGCCCGAGGGCGGCCGTTTTCGAGCAGTACTTC. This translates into CASSPRAAVFEQYF.

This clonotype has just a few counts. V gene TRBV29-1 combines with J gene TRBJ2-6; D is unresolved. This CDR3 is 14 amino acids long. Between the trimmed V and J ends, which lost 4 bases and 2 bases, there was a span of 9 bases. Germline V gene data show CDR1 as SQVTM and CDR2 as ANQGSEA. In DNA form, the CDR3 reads TGCAGCGTTGGGACGTCTACTGGGGCCAACGTCCTGACTTTC. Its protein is CSVGTSTGANVLTF.

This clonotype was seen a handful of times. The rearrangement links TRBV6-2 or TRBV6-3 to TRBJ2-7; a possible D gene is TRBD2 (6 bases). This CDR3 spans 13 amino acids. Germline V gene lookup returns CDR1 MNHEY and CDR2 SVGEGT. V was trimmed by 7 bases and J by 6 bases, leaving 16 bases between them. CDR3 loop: CASTSVTRGEQYF. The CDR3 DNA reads TGTGCCAGCACCTCTGTGACTAGGGGCGAGCAGTACTTC.

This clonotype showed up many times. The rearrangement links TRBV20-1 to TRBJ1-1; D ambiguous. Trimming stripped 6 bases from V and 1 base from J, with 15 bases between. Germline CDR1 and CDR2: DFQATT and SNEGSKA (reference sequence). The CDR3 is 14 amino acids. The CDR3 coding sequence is TGCAGTGCGACGAACTCATGGGGGAACACTGAAGCTTTCTTT. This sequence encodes CSATNSWGNTEAFF.

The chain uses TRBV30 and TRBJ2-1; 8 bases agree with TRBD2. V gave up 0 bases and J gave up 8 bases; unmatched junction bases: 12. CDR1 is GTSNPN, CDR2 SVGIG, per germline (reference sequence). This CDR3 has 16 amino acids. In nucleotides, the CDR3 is TGTGCCTGGAGTGTACCCCTCAGCGGGAGAAAATATGAGCAGTTCTTC. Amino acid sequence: CAWSVPLSGRKYEQFF.

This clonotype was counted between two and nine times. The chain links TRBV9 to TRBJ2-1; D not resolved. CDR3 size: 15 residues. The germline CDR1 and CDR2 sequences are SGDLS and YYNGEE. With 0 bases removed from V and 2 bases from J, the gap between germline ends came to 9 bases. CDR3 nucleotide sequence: TGTGCCAGCAGCGTAGATGACCTAACCTACAATGAGCAGTTCTTC. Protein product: CASSVDDLTYNEQFF.

The CDR3 sequence is CATSRDDGRTYGYTF. Written as DNA, the CDR3 is TGTGCCACCAGCAGAGATGATGGACGGACCTATGGCTACACCTTC. This chain connects TRBV15 to TRBJ1-2; D gene ambiguous. The CDR3 totals 15 residues. The V end was cut by 0 bases, the J end by 4 bases, with 12 bases between. CDR1 and CDR2 from the germline V gene are LNHNV and YYDKDF (reference sequence).

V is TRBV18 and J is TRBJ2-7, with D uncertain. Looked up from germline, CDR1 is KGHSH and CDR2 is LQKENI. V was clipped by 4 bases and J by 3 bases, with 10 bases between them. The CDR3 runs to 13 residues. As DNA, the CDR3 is TGTGCCAGCTCACTTCAGCGAGACTACGAGCAGTACTTC. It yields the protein CASSLQRDYEQYF.

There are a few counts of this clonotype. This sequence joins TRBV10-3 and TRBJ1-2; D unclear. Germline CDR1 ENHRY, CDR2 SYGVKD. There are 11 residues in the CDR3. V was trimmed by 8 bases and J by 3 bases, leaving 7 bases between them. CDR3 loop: CAILVDYGYTF. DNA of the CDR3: TGTGCCATCTTAGTCGACTATGGCTACACCTTC.

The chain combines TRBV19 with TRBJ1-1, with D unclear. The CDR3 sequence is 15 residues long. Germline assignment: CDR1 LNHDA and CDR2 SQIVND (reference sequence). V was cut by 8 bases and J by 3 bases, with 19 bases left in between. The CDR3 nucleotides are TGTGCCAGTTCAGTGCGGGTTTATGAGGACACTGAAGCTTTCTTT. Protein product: CASSVRVYEDTEAFF.

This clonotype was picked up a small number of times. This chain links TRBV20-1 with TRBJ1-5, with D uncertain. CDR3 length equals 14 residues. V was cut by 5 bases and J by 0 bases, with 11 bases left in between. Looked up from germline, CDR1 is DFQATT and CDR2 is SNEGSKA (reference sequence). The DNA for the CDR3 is TGCAGTGCTTCCACCTCAAATAGCAATCAGCCCCAGCATTTT. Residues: CSASTSNSNQPQHF.

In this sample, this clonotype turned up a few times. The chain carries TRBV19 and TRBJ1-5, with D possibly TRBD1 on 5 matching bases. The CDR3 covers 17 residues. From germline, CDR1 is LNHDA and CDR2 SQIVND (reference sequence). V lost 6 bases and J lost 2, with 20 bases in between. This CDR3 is CASSLPDRGRGNQPQHF. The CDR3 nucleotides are TGTGCCAGTAGCCTTCCGGATCGGGGCCGAGGCAATCAGCCCCAGCATTTT.

The CDR3 coding sequence is TGTGCCAGCAGTCAACAGGCGGCGGATGAAAAACTGTTTTTT. Encoded protein: CASSQQAADEKLFF. The chain combines TRBV12-3 or TRBV12-4 with TRBJ1-4; tentatively, D is TRBD1 (5 bases). The V gene lost 5 bases and the J gene lost 6 bases, with 13 bases spanning the gap. There are 14 residues in the CDR3.

In DNA, the CDR3 is TGTGCCAGCTTAGGGGGAGGTGAGCAGTTCTTC. Residues: CASLGGGEQFF. The chain couples TRBV6-2 or TRBV6-3 to TRBJ2-1; D could derive from TRBD1 or TRBD2 (6 bases each). Germline CDR1 is MNHEY and CDR2 is SVGEGT. V gave up 8 bases and J gave up 9 bases, with 11 bases separating them. CDR3 length: 11 amino acids.

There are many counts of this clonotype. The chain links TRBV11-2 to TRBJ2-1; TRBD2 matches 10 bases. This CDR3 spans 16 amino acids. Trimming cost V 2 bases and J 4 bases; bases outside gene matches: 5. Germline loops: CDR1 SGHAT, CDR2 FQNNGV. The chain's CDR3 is CASSLSTSGKYNEQFF. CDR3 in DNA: TGTGCCAGCAGCTTAAGCACTAGCGGGAAATACAATGAGCAGTTCTTC.

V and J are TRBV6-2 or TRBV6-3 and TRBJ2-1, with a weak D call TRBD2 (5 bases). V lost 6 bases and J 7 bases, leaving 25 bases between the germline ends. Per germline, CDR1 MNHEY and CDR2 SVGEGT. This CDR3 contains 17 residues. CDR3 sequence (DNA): TGTGCCAGCAGCCCAAAGGCCGGAGGCCACGGGTTTAATGAGCAGTTCTTC. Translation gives CASSPKAGGHGFNEQFF.

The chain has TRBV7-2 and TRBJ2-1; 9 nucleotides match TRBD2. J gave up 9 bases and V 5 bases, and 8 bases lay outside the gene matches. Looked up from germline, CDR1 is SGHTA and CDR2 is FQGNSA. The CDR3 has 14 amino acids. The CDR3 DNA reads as TGTGCCAGCAGCAAGGGACTAGCCTACGGTGAGCAGTTCTTC. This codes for CASSKGLAYGEQFF.

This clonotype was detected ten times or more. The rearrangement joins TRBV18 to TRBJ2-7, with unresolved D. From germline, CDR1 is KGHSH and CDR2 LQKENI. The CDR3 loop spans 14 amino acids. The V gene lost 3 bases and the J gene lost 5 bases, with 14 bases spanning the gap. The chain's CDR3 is CASSPMARQNEQYF. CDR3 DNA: TGTGCCAGCTCACCCATGGCCCGCCAGAACGAGCAGTACTTC.

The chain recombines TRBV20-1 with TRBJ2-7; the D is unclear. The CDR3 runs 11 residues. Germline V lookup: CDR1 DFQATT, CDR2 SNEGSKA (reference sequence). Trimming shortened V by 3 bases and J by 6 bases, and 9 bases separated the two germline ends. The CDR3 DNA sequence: TGCAGTGCTAGGTCGGTCGGCGAGCAGTACTTC. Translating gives CSARSVGEQYF.

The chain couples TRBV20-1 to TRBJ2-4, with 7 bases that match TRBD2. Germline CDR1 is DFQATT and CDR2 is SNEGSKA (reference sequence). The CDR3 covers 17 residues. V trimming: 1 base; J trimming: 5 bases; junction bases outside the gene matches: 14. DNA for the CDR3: TGCAGTGCTAGAGTCGGAAAGCGGGGTGTAGTGGAAAACATTCAGTACTTC. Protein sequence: CSARVGKRGVVENIQYF.

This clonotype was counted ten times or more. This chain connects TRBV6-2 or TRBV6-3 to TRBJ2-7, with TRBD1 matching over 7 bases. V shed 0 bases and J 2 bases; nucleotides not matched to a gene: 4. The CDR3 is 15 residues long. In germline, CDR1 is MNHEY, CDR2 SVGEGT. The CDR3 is CASSYSGTATYEQYF. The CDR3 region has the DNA TGTGCCAGCAGTTACTCTGGGACAGCAACCTACGAGCAGTACTTC.

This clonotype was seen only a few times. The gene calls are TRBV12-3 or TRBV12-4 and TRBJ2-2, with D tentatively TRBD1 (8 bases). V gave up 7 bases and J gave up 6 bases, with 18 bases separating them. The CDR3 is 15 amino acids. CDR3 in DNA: TGTGCCAGCACCTCAGGGGGCGGGGGAGCCGGGGAGCTGTTTTTT. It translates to CASTSGGGGAGELFF.

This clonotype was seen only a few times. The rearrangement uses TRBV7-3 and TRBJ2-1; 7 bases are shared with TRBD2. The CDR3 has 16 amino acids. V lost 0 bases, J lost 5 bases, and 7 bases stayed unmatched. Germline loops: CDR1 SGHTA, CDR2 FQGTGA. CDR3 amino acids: CASSLTLREEDNEQFF. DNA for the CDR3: TGTGCCAGCAGCTTAACGCTACGGGAGGAGGACAATGAGCAGTTCTTC.

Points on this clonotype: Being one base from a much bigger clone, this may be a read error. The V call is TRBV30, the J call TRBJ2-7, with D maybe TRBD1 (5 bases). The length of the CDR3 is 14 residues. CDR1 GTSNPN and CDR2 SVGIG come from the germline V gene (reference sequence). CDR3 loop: CAWSDSSSSCEQYF. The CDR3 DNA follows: TGTGCCTGGTCTGACAGTTCGAGCTCCTGCGAGCAGTACTTC.

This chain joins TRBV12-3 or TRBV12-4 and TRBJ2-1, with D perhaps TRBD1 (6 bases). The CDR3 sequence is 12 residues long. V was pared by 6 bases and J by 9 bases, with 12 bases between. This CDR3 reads CASRLGTSEQFF. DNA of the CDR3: TGTGCCAGCAGGCTAGGGACATCTGAGCAGTTCTTC.

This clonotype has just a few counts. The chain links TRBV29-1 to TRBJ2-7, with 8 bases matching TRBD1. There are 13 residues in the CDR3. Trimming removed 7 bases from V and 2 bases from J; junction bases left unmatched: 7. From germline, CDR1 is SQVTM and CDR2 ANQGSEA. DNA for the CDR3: TGCAGCGCTTTGACAGGGGTCCCCTACGAGCAGTACTTC. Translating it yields CSALTGVPYEQYF.

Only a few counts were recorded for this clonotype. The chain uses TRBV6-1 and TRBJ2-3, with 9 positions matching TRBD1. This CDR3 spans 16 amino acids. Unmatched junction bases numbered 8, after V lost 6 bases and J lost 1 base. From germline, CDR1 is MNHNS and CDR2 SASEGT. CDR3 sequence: CASSETGGAGTDTQYF. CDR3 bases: TGTGCCAGCAGCGAAACAGGGGGCGCGGGCACAGATACGCAGTATTTT.

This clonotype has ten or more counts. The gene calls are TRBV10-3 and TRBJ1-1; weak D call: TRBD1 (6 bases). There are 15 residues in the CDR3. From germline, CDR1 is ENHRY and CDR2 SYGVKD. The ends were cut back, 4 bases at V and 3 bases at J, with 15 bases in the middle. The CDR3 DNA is TGTGCCATCAGTGCCCTACAGGGTTTGGACACTGAAGCTTTCTTT. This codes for CAISALQGLDTEAFF.

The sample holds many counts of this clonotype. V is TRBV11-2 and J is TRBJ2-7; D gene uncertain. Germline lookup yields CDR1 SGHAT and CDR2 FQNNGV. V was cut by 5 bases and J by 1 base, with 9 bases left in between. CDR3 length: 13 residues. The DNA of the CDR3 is TGTGCCAGCAGCCCTATACAGTCCTACGAGCAGTACTTC. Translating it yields CASSPIQSYEQYF. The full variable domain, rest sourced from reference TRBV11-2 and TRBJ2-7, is EAGVAQSPRYKIIEKRQSVAFWCNPISGHATLYWYQQILGQGPKLLIQFQNNGVVDDSQLPKDRFSAERLKGVDSTLKIQPAKLEDSAVYLCASSPIQSYEQYFGPGTRLTVT.

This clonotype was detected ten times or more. The CDR3: CSATTGGYTYNEQFF. DNA for the CDR3: TGCAGTGCTACAACAGGGGGATACACCTACAATGAGCAGTTCTTC. The chain links TRBV20-1 to TRBJ2-1; 8 bases map to TRBD1. CDR1 is DFQATT, CDR2 SNEGSKA, per germline (reference sequence). V shed 4 bases and J 2 bases; nucleotides not matched to a gene: 7. CDR3 length: 15 amino acids.